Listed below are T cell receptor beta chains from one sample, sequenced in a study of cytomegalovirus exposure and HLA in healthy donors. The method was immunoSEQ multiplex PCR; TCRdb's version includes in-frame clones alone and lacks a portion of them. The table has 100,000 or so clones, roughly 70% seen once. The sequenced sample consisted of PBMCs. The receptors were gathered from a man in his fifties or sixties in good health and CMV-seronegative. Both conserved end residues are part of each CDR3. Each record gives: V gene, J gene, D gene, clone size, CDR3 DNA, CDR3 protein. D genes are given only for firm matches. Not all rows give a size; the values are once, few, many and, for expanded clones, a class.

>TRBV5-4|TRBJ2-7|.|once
TGTGCCAGCAGCTCACCGGACGGGAAGTTGCCCTACGAGCAGTACTTC
CASSSPDGKLPYEQYF
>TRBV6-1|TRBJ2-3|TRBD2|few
TGTGCCAGCAGTCAGCTAGCGGGAGGGTCAGATACGCAGTATTTT
CASSQLAGGSDTQYF
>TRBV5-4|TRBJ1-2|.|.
TGTGCCAGCAGCTTGGTGGGAGAAGGAGGTGGCTACACCTTC
CASSLVGEGGGYTF
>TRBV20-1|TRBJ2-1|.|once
TGCAGTGCTTGGCGGGATGAGCAGTTCTTC
CSAWRDEQFF
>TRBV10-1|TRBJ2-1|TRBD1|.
TGCGCCAGCAGTGAACCAGGACAGGGTCTCGATGAGCAGTTCTTC
CASSEPGQGLDEQFF
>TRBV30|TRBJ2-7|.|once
TGTGCCTGGAGTGTGGGAGGCCCGCAGTACTTC
CAWSVGGPQYF
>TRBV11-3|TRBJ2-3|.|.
TGTGCCAGCAGCTTAAGCCCAGGGGTGGATACGCAGTATTTT
CASSLSPGVDTQYF
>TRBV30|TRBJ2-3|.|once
TGTGCCTGGAGTTTCGCAGATACGCAGTATTTT
CAWSFADTQYF
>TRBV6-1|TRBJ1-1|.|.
TGTGCCAGCAGTAAACAGCTGAACACTGAAGCTTTCTTT
CASSKQLNTEAFF
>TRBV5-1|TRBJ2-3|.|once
TGCGCCAGCAGCTCGGGCACAGATACGCAGTATTTT
CASSSGTDTQYF
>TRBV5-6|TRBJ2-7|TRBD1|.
TGTGCCAGCAGCCTAAGGGACAGGAGGAATCTCGAGCAGTACTTC
CASSLRDRRNLEQYF
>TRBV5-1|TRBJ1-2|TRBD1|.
TGCGCCAGCAGATCAGTTGGGACAGGGTCGAGCGGCTACACCTTC
CASRSVGTGSSGYTF
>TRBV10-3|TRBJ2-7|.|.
TGTGCCATCAGTGAGTCACCAGGGAAAACCTATTACGAGCAGTACTTC
CAISESPGKTYYEQYF
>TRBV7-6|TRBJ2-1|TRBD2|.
TGTGCCAGCAGCTTAGGGGGACTAGCGGGAGCTGAGCAGTTCTTC
CASSLGGLAGAEQFF
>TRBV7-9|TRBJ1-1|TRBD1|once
TGTGCCAGCAGCCGCGGGACAGGCCCCGTGAACACTGAAGCTTTCTTT
CASSRGTGPVNTEAFF
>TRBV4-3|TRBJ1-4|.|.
TGCGCCAGCAGCCGTCAGCGGCACCCTAATGAAAAACTGTTTTTT
CASSRQRHPNEKLFF
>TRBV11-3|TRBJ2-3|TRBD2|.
TGTGCCAGCAGCCCCAAGGCTAGCGGGGTGCAAGATACGCAGTATTTT
CASSPKASGVQDTQYF
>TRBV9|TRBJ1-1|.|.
TGTGCCAGCAGCCCCCGGGGAGAAGGGAGGCTGAACACTGAAGCTTTCTTT
CASSPRGEGRLNTEAFF
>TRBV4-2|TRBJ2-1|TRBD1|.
TGTGCCAGCAGCCCCACAGGGGTTGTAAAGAATGAGCAGTTCTTC
CASSPTGVVKNEQFF
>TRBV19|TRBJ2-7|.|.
TGTGCCAGTAGCTCCCGAGGCTACGAGCAGTACTTC
CASSSRGYEQYF
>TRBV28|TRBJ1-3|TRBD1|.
TGTGCCAGCAGGGGAAGCGACAGGGTGCCCTCTGGAAACACCATATATTTT
CASRGSDRVPSGNTIYF
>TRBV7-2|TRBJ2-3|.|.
TGTGCCAGCAGCGGGGGGGGGCGGGGTCTCACAGATACGCAGTATTTT
CASSGGGRGLTDTQYF
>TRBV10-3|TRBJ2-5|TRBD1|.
TGTGCCATCTCTGGGACAGGTGGACAAGAGACCCAGTACTTC
CAISGTGGQETQYF
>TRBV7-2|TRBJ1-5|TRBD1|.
TGTGCCAGCAGCCTGAATACAGGGGCCCAGCATTTT
CASSLNTGAQHF
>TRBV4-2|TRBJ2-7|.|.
TGTGCCAGCAGCCAGGGAACCACTAGTACTGGAGGCGAGCAGTACTTC
CASSQGTTSTGGEQYF
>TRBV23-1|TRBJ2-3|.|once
TGCGCCAGCAGTCCCCCGGAGGGGCAGGGCGGGACAGATACGCAGTATTTT
CASSPPEGQGGTDTQYF
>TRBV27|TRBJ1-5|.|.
TGTGCCAGCAGTAGACAAAGCAATCAGCCCCAGCATTTT
CASSRQSNQPQHF
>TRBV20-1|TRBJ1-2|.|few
TGCAGTGCCCAGTTGAACTATGGCTACACCTTC
CSAQLNYGYTF
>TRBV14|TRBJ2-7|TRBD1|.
TGTGCCAGCAGCCCCCGTTTAGGGACAGACGAGCAGTACTTC
CASSPRLGTDEQYF
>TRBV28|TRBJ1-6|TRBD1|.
TGTGCCAGCAGGATTGACAGGGCTGGTTCACCCCTCCACTTT
CASRIDRAGSPLHF
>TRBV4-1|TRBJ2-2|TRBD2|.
TGCGCCAGCAGCCACTCTCTTAGCGGGACCGGGGAGCTGTTTTTT
CASSHSLSGTGELFF
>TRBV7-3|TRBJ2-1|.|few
TGTGCCAGCAGTCCAGGAGGGGTCAATGAGCAGTTCTTC
CASSPGGVNEQFF
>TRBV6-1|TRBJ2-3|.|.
TGTGCCAGCAATCTAGGGGCCACCCCAGATACGCAGTATTTT
CASNLGATPDTQYF
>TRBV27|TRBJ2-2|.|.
TGTGCCAGCAGTAGATTGAGCACCGGGGAGCTGTTTTTT
CASSRLSTGELFF
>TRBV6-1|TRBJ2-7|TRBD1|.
TGTGCCAGCAAGACCGGGACAGGGCTAGTCTACGAGCAGTACTTC
CASKTGTGLVYEQYF
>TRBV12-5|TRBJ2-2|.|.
TGTGCTAGTGTTATAATCTGGGAGCTGTTTTTT
CASVIIWELFF
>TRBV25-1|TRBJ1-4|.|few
TGTGCCAGCACAGGGGCCGCAGATAATGAAAAACTGTTTTTT
CASTGAADNEKLFF
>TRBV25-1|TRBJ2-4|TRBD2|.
TGTGCCAGCACAGGGAGGGACATTCAGTACTTC
CASTGRDIQYF